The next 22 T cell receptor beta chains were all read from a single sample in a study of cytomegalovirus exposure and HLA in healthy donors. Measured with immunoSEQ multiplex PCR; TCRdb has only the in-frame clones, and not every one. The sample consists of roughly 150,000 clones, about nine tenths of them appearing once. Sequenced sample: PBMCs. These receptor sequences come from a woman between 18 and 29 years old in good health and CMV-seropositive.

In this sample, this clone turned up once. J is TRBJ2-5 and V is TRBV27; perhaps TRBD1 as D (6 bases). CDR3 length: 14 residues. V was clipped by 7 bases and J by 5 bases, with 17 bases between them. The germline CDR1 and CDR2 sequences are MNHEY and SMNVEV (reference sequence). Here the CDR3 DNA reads TGTGCCAGCACCCGGGGACATCCTGGGGAGACCCAGTACTTC. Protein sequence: CASTRGHPGETQYF.

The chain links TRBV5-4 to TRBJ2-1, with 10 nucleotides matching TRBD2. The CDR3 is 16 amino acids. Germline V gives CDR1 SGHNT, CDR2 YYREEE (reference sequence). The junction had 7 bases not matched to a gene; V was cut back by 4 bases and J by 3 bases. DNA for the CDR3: TGTGCCAGCAGCCCAATAGCGGGAGGAAGCTACAATGAGCAGTTCTTC. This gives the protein CASSPIAGGSYNEQFF.

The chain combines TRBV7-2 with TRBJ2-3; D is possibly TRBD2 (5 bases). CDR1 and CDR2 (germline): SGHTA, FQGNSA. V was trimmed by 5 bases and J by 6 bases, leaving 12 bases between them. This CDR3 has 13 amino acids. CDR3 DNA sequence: TGTGCCAGCAGCGCGGTGAGGGTCGATACGCAGTATTTT. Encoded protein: CASSAVRVDTQYF.

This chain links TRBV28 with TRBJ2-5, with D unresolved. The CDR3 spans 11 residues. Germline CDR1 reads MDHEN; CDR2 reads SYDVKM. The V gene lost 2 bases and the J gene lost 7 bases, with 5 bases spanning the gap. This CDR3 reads CASSLGATQYF. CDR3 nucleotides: TGTGCCAGCAGTTTAGGAGCGACCCAGTACTTC.

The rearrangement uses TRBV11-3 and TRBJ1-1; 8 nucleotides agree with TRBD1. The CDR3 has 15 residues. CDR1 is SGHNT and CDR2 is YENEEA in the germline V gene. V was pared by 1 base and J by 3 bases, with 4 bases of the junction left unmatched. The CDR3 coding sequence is TGTGCCAGCAGCTTAGTTGCCAGGGGGCACACTGAAGCTTTCTTT. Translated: CASSLVARGHTEAFF.

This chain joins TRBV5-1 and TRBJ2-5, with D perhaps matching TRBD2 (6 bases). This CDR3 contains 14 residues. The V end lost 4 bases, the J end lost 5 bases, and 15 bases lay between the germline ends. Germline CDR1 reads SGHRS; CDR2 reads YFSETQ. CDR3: CASSPFQGGETQYF. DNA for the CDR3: TGCGCCAGCAGCCCATTTCAGGGAGGCGAGACCCAGTACTTC.

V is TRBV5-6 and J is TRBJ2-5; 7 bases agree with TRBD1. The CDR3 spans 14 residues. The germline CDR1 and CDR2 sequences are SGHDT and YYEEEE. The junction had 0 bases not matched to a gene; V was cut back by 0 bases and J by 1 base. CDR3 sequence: CASSLAGGQETQYF. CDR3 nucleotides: TGTGCCAGCAGCTTGGCAGGGGGCCAAGAGACCCAGTACTTC.

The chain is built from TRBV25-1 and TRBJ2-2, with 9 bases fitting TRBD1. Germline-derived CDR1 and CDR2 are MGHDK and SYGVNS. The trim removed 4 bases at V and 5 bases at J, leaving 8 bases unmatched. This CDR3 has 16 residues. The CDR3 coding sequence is TGTGCCAGCAGTGGCCGCCGGACAGGGGATACCGGGGAGCTGTTTTTT. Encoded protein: CASSGRRTGDTGELFF.

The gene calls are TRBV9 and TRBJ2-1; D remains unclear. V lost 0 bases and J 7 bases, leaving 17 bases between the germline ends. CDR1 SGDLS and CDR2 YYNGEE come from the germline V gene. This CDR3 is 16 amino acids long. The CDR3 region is CASSVEWLSSRNEQFF. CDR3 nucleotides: TGTGCCAGCAGCGTAGAGTGGCTGTCTTCGAGGAATGAGCAGTTCTTC.

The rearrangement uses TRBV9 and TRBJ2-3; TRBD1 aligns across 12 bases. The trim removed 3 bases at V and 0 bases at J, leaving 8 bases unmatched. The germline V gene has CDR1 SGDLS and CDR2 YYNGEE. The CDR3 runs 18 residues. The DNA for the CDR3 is TGTGCCAGCAGCGAGGGGACAGGGGGCCTCCCTAGCACAGATACGCAGTATTTT. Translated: CASSEGTGGLPSTDTQYF.

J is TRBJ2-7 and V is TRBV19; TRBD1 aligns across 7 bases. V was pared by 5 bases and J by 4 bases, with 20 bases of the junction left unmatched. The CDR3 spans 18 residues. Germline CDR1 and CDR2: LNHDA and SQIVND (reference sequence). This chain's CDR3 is CASSLLYRGRAQTYEQYF. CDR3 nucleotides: TGTGCCAGTAGTCTGTTGTACAGGGGACGAGCCCAGACTTACGAGCAGTACTTC.

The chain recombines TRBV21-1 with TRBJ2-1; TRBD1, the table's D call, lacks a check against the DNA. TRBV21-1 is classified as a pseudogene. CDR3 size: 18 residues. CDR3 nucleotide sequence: TGTGCCAGCAGCAATCGTTGCAGGGGAATAGCGCACACCCATGAGCAGTTCTTC. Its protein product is CASSNRCRGIAHTHEQFF.

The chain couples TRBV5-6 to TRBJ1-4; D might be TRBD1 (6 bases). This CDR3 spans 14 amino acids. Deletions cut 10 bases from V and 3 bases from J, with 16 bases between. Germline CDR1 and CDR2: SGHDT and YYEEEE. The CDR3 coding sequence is TGTGCCTCAATTGGGGGGGCTCCTAATGAAAAACTGTTTTTT. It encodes CASIGGAPNEKLFF.

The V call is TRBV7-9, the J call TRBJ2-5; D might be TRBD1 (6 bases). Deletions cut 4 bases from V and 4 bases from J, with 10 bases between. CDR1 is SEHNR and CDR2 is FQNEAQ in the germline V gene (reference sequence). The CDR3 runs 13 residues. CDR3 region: CASSSQGPETQYF. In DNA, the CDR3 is TGTGCCAGCAGCTCACAGGGCCCAGAGACCCAGTACTTC.

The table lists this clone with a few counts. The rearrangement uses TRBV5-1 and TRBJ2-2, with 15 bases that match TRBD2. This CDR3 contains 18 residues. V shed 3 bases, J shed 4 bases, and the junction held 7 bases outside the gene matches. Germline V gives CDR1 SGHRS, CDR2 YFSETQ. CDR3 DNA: TGCGCCAGCAGCTGGACGGGACTAGCGGGGGGAGGCACCGGGGAGCTGTTTTTT. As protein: CASSWTGLAGGGTGELFF.

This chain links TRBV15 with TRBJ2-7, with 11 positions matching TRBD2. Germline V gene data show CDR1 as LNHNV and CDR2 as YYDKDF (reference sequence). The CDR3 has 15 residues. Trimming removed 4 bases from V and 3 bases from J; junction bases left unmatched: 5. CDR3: CATSMGLAELYEQYF. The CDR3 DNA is TGTGCCACCAGCATGGGACTAGCGGAGCTCTACGAGCAGTACTTC.

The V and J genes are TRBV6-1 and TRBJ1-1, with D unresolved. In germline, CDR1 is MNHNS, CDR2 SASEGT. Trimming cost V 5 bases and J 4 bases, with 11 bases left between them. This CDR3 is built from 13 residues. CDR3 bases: TGTGCCAGCAGTCTGCAATCGAGCACTGAAGCTTTCTTT. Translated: CASSLQSSTEAFF.

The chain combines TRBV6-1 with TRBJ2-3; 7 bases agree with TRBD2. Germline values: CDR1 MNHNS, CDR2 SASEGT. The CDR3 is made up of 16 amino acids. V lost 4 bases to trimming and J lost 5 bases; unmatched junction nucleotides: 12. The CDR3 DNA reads TGTGCCAGCAGTGCCTCTCTAGGGTCGGGGGGAGATACGCAGTATTTT. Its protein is CASSASLGSGGDTQYF.

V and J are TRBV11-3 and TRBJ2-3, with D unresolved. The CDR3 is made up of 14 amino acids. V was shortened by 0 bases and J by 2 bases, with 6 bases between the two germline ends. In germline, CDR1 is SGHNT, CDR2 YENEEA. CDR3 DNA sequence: TGTGCCAGCAGCTTAGAGGAGTTCACAGATACGCAGTATTTT. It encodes CASSLEEFTDTQYF.

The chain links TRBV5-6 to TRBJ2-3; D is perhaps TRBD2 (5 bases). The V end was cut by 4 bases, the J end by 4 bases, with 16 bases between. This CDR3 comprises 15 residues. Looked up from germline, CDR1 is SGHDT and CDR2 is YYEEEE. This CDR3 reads CASSAPSEGADTQYF. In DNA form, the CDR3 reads TGTGCCAGCAGCGCTCCCAGCGAGGGCGCAGATACGCAGTATTTT.

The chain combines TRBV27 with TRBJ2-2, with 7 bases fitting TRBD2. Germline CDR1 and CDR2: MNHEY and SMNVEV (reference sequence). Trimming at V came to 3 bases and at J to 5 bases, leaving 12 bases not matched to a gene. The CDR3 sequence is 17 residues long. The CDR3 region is CASSFRDSPGGTGELFF. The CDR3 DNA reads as TGTGCCAGCAGTTTCCGAGACAGCCCCGGGGGGACCGGGGAGCTGTTTTTT.

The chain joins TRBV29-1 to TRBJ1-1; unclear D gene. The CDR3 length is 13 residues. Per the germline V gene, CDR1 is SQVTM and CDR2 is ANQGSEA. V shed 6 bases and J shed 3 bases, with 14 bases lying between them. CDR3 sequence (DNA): TGCAGCGTACGAGAGGTGAGAGACACTGAAGCTTTCTTT. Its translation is CSVREVRDTEAFF.